The 3 T cell receptor beta chains listed next were all sequenced from one sample in a study of radiation and T cells in renal cell carcinoma. Time point in this sample: blood 4 weeks post-SBRT, at nephrectomy. As to treatment: 15 Gy SBRT to primary tumor, nephrectomy 4 weeks later. Repertoires were generated with immunoSEQ multiplex PCR, while TCRdb's copy carries only in-frame clones and drops some. This sample has approximately 86,000 clones; 70% to 90% occur once, and the top ten carry around 9.1%. Specimen: blood, collected from a patient whose treatment included radiotherapy and nephrectomy. These receptors were obtained from a man aged 50-59 years with renal cell carcinoma.

In this sample, this clone turned up once. The chain combines TRBV13 with TRBJ2-7, with 7 bases lining up with TRBD1. The CDR3 has 14 amino acids. CDR1 PRHDT and CDR2 FYEKMQ come from the germline V gene (reference sequence). V shed 5 bases, J shed 2 bases, and the junction held 6 bases outside the gene matches. The CDR3 region has the DNA TGTGCCAGCAGCACAAGGACAGGTACCTACGAGCAGTACTTC. It is translated as CASSTRTGTYEQYF.

V gene TRBV14 combines with J gene TRBJ1-2; D unclear. The V gene's germline CDR1 is SGHDN and CDR2 FVKESK. The CDR3 runs to 13 residues. The V gene lost 1 base and the J gene lost 4 bases, with 7 bases spanning the gap. CDR3 nucleotide sequence: TGTGCCAGCAGCCAAGGGTACAGCTATGGCTACACCTTC. It translates to CASSQGYSYGYTF.

The chain is built from TRBV29-1 and TRBJ2-1, with no clear D. Germline V CDR1 and CDR2: SQVTM, ANQGSEA. The V gene lost 1 base and the J gene lost 8 bases, with 9 bases spanning the gap. This CDR3 has 12 residues. CDR3 nucleotides: TGCAGCGTTGAAGGAGGAGTGGATGAGCAGTTCTTC. Its translation is CSVEGGVDEQFF.